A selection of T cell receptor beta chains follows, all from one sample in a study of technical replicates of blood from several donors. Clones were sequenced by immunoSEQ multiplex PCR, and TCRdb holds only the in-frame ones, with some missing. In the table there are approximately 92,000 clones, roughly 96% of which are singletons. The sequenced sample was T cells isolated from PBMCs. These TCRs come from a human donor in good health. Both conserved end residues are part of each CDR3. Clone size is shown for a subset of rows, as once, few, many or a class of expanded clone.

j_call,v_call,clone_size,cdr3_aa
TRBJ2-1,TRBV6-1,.,CASSEAYRRLAGVEQFF
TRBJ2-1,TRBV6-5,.,CATRGTNEQFF
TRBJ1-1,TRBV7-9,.,CASSSTENTEAFF
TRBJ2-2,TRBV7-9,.,CASLQGSGELFF
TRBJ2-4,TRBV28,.,CASSKTIIAKNIQYF
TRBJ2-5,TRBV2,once,CASSPGTSSQTQYF
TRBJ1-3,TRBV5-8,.,CASSLRLTSSGNTIYF
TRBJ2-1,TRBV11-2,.,CASSFAGVNEQFF
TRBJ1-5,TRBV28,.,CASSFTGYNQPQHF
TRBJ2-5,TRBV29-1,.,CSVTKTQETQYF
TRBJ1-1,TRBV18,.,CASSPPASKLDTEAFF
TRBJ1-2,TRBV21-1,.,CASSRGYRETYGYTF
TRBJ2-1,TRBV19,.,CASRRGTSGGNEQFF
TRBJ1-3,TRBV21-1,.,CASSLGEGPSSGNTIYF
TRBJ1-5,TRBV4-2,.,CASSQELTGRQPQHF
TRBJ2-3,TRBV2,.,CASSPTSGVTDTQYF
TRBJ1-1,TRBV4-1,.,CASTKGTVNTEAFF
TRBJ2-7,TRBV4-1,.,CASSQKLAGGTHEQYF
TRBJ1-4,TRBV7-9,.,CASSLGDEKLFF
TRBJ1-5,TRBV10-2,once,CASSSGDSNQPQHF
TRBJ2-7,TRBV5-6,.,CASSRDTYEQYF
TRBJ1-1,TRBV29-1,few,CSVVGDTEAFF
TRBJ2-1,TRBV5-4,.,CASSPVSSYNEQFF
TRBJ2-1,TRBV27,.,CASNREGEQFF
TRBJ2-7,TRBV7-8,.,CASSPSLKSTGTYEQYF
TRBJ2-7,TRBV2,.,CASSARESGGNEQYF
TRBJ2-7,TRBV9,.,CASSPTPGTAYEQYF
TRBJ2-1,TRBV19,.,CASSRGTGDNYNEQFF
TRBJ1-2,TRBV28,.,CASRLWKLGQPNYGYTF
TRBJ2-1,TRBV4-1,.,CASSQGQGIFTSYNEQFF
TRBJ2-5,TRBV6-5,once,CASSYSWTSGETQYF
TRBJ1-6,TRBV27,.,CASSLSWPGEGSPLHF
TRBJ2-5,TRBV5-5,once,CASSRQGPQETQYF
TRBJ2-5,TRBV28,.,CASREGQRETQYF
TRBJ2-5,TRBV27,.,CASSIVQGGMETQYF
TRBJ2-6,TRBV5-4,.,CASSGGTASSGANVLTF